The 8 T cell receptor beta chains reported below all come from one sample, sequenced in a study of metastatic and nonmetastatic thyroid tumors. Every patient underwent thyroid surgery untreated. TCRdb re-called clones via MiXCR from the PCR reads. The table shows 43,000 or so clones, with 16% occurring only once. Sequenced material: blood. The receptors here all came from a female donor with papillary thyroid cancer or a benign thyroid nodule (not recorded which). Some clones in this sample may be carry-over from other donors' samples.

This clone was seen many times. This chain's CDR3 is CASLVGYEQYF. CDR3 bases: TGCGCCAGCCTGGTCGGGTACGAGCAGTACTTC. The chain uses TRBV10-2 and TRBJ2-7; no reliable D call. V was trimmed by 8 bases and J by 4 bases, leaving 9 bases between them. The CDR3 covers 11 residues. In germline, CDR1 is WSHSY, CDR2 SAAADI.

This clone was seen a handful of times. The CDR3 end shows no conserved phenylalanine or tryptophan, and so a read error is likely. The V call is TRBV6-5, the J call TRBJ2-5; TRBD2 aligns across 7 bases. The germline V gene encodes CDR1 MNHEY and CDR2 SVGAGI. The trim removed 4 bases at V and 3 bases at J, leaving 11 bases unmatched. CDR3 length equals 16 residues. The DNA of the CDR3 is TGTGCCAGCAGTTCCTCTTTAGGCGGGAGCAAAGAGACCCAGTACTTA. It is translated as CASSSSLGGSKETQYL.

J is TRBJ2-1 and V is TRBV6-1; D is possibly TRBD2 (5 bases). CDR1 and CDR2 from the germline V gene are MNHNS and SASEGT. Trimming stripped 2 bases from V and 8 bases from J, with 10 bases between. This CDR3 has 13 residues. The CDR3: CASSEQVAYEQFF. CDR3 in DNA: TGTGCCAGCAGTGAACAGGTAGCGTATGAGCAGTTCTTC.

Points on this clone: A much larger clone lies a single base off, so this may be a read error. V gene TRBV7-8 combines with J gene TRBJ2-3; no firm D call. The germline gives CDR1 SGHVS, CDR2 FQNEAQ. The CDR3 is 13 residues long. CDR3 nucleotide sequence: TGTACCAGCAGCTTAAGACCCGGGGATACGCAGTATTTT. This sequence encodes CTSSLRPGDTQYF.

A few counts support this clone. The V call is TRBV7-2, the J call TRBJ2-7, with 8 bases that match TRBD2. This CDR3 region has 15 residues. V shed 4 bases and J 1 base; nucleotides not matched to a gene: 6. Looked up from germline, CDR1 is SGHTA and CDR2 is FQGNSA. Here the CDR3 DNA reads TGTGCCAGCAGCTCATCCGGGACTAGATCCTACGAGCAGTACTTC. Translation gives CASSSSGTRSYEQYF.

This clone was recorded at least ten times. CDR3 sequence reads: CASSFSSGISYEQYF. CDR3 in DNA: TGCGCCAGCAGCTTCAGCTCCGGGATCTCCTACGAGCAGTACTTC. The chain joins TRBV5-1 to TRBJ2-7; D possibly corresponds to TRBD2 (5 bases). The CDR3 totals 15 residues. V gave up 2 bases and J gave up 0 bases, with 12 bases separating them. Germline V gene data show CDR1 as SGHRS and CDR2 as YFSETQ.

Many counts were recorded for this clone. V gene TRBV20-1 combines with J gene TRBJ1-2, with unresolved D. The CDR3 has 13 residues. CDR1 and CDR2 from the germline V gene are DFQATT and SNEGSKA (reference sequence). The chain's CDR3 is CLPSRRAEYGYTF. In nucleotides, the CDR3 is TGCTTACCATCTCGAAGGGCAGAGTATGGCTACACCTTC.

In this sample, this clone turned up many times. This chain connects TRBV28 to TRBJ2-2; 9 bases fit TRBD2. Germline V gene sequence: CDR1 MDHEN, CDR2 SYDVKM. The J segment lost 0 bases and the V segment lost 6 bases, leaving 2 bases of the junction unmatched. CDR3 length: 15 amino acids. CDR3 coding DNA: TGTGCCAGCAGCCGGACTAGCGCGAACACCGGGGAGCTGTTTTTT. Amino acids: CASSRTSANTGELFF.